The 29 T cell receptor beta chains presented below share a single source sample, sequenced in a study of beta chain features in type 1 diabetes. The study, taken as a whole, reports: In all four CD4+ subsets, TCRB CDR3 length was significantly, moderately reduced in type 1 diabetes.

As every portion of the isolated RNA was reverse transcribed, the sequencing read expressed TCRB transcripts. Libraries were prepared by immunoSEQ multiplex PCR; TCRdb keeps only in-frame clonotypes and omits some of them. This sample has 640,000 or so clones, with about 14% found just once. These TCRs are of unknown antigen specificity. Sequencing was performed on naive CD4+ T cells from blood. These receptors all stem from a man in his late teens or twenties with type 1 diabetes.

The sample holds a few counts of this clone. The V call is TRBV11-1, the J call TRBJ2-1; the match to TRBD1 covers 8 bases. CDR3 size: 13 residues. The V gene end was trimmed by 8 bases and the J gene end by 2 bases; junction bases not matched to a gene: 2. Germline V lookup: CDR1 SGHAT, CDR2 FQDESV (reference sequence). CDR3 DNA sequence: TGTGCCAGCCACAGGGGGGCCTACAATGAGCAGTTCTTC. Its protein product is CASHRGAYNEQFF.

The CDR3 region has the DNA TGTGCCTGGCAGAGGGGACAGGGTCTTAACGAGCAGTACTTC. Encoded protein: CAWQRGQGLNEQYF. This chain joins TRBV30 and TRBJ2-7; 9 nucleotides line up with TRBD1. Per the germline V gene, CDR1 is GTSNPN and CDR2 is SVGIG (reference sequence). With 5 bases clipped from V and 5 bases from J, the junction kept 10 bases outside the gene matches. The CDR3 runs to 14 residues.

This clone was detected a few times. This chain joins TRBV4-1 and TRBJ1-2; possible D gene TRBD1, 5 bases. Germline V gene lookup returns CDR1 MGHRA and CDR2 YSYEKL. V lost 4 bases to trimming and J lost 4 bases, with 16 bases between them. The CDR3 runs to 15 residues. In nucleotides, the CDR3 is TGCGCCAGCAGCCTAGGAACCGGGGACGGCTATGGCTACACCTTC. It yields the protein CASSLGTGDGYGYTF.

V and J are TRBV18 and TRBJ1-2; D is ambiguous. V was clipped by 3 bases and J by 9 bases, with 14 bases between them. CDR3 size: 13 residues. Germline V gives CDR1 KGHSH, CDR2 LQKENI. Here the CDR3 DNA reads TGTGCCAGCTCACCCGGGCCCCAGAGGAGCTACACCTTC. Residues: CASSPGPQRSYTF.

This clone was detected only a few times. J is TRBJ1-4 and V is TRBV5-1, with 8 bases lining up with TRBD1. After removal of 4 bases from V and 1 base from J, the junction contained 12 bases not matched to a gene. The CDR3 is 18 amino acids. Germline V gene lookup returns CDR1 SGHRS and CDR2 YFSETQ. CDR3 loop: CASSPAQGAVGTNEKLFF. In DNA, the CDR3 is TGCGCCAGCAGCCCCGCTCAGGGGGCAGTCGGAACTAATGAAAAACTGTTTTTT. Full variable domain (remainder filled in from reference TRBV5-1 and TRBJ1-4): KAGVTQTPRYLIKTRGQQVTLSCSPISGHRSVSWYQQTPGQGLQFLFEYFSETQRNKGNFPGRFSGRQFSNSRSEMNVSTLELGDSALYLCASSPAQGAVGTNEKLFFGSGTQLSVL.

This clone has just a few counts. This chain links TRBV6-4 with TRBJ1-2, with a tentative D call TRBD1 (6 bases). Germline loops: CDR1 MRHNA, CDR2 SNTAGT. V was clipped by 2 bases and J by 0 bases, with 22 bases between them. The CDR3 totals 19 residues. The CDR3 sequence: CASSDGGRGRSIANYGYTF. For the CDR3, the DNA is TGTGCCAGCAGTGACGGGGGCAGGGGACGATCTATAGCTAACTATGGCTACACCTTC.

This clone was detected only a few times. The chain couples TRBV30 to TRBJ2-3, with D perhaps being TRBD1 or TRBD2 (5 bases each). CDR3 length: 15 amino acids. V was pared by 3 bases and J by 2 bases, with 15 bases between. The V gene's germline CDR1 is GTSNPN and CDR2 SVGIG (reference sequence). The CDR3 nucleotides are TGTGCCTGGAGCGACCGGGGCCTCCTCACAGATACGCAGTATTTT. Translated, it gives CAWSDRGLLTDTQYF.

A few counts support this clone. The J gene is TRBJ1-5, the V gene TRBV30, with TRBD1 matching over 7 bases. V was clipped by 2 bases and J by 4 bases; unmatched bases: 2. The CDR3 is 13 residues long. Per the germline V gene, CDR1 is GTSNPN and CDR2 is SVGIG (reference sequence). CDR3 DNA: TGTGCCTGGAGTACAGGGGCTAATCAGCCCCAGCATTTT. Translating gives CAWSTGANQPQHF.

This clone was observed once. CDR3 bases: TGTGCCAGCAGCCTGGGGCCGACAACTGAAGCTTTCTTT. Amino acid sequence: CASSLGPTTEAFF. The gene calls are TRBV2 and TRBJ1-1, with D tentatively TRBD1 (5 bases). Germline values: CDR1 SNHLY, CDR2 FYNNEI. V was shortened by 6 bases and J by 5 bases, with 13 bases between the two germline ends. The CDR3 loop spans 13 amino acids.

A note on this clone: The sample carries other DNA sequences with the same CDR3. The chain has TRBV30 and TRBJ1-5; D is uncertain. The CDR3 runs to 13 residues. The germline CDR1 and CDR2 sequences are GTSNPN and SVGIG (reference sequence). V was pared by 3 bases and J by 3 bases, with 9 bases between. The CDR3 protein is CAWSDGSNQPQHF. CDR3 nucleotides: TGTGCCTGGAGCGACGGCTCCAATCAGCCCCAGCATTTT.

This sequence joins TRBV27 and TRBJ1-6; 9 nucleotides match TRBD1. This CDR3 contains 14 residues. The germline V gene has CDR1 MNHEY and CDR2 SMNVEV (reference sequence). The ends lost 5 bases at V and 9 bases at J; junction bases unmatched: 5. The CDR3 region is CASSQRTGVSPLHF. CDR3 bases: TGTGCCAGCAGTCAAAGGACAGGGGTTTCACCCCTCCACTTT.

This clone came up a few times. The chain couples TRBV30 to TRBJ1-2, with 7 bases that match TRBD1. Unmatched junction bases numbered 4, after V lost 5 bases and J lost 10 bases. The CDR3 is 10 residues long. CDR1 is GTSNPN and CDR2 is SVGIG in the germline V gene (reference sequence). CDR3 residues: CAWGQVTYTF. The DNA of the CDR3 is TGTGCCTGGGGACAGGTAACCTACACCTTC.

CDR3 residues: CASRPYRVSYNEQFF. For the CDR3, the DNA is TGTGCCAGCAGGCCCTACAGGGTTTCGTACAATGAGCAGTTCTTC. The rearrangement links TRBV6-5 to TRBJ2-1; a weak D match, TRBD1 (6 bases). Germline V gene lookup returns CDR1 MNHEY and CDR2 SVGAGI. The CDR3 runs 15 residues. V was clipped by 6 bases and J by 4 bases, with 16 bases between them.

The V and J genes are TRBV30 and TRBJ1-5; D uncertain. CDR3 length: 13 residues. Trimming stripped 4 bases from V and 4 bases from J, with 11 bases between. Germline CDR1 GTSNPN, CDR2 SVGIG (reference sequence). The CDR3 DNA follows: TGTGCCTGGACTAGGGCAGCGAATCAGCCCCAGCATTTT. Translating gives CAWTRAANQPQHF.

The chain employs TRBV30 and TRBJ2-2; TRBD2 is a possible D gene (6 bases). The CDR3 contains 15 residues. In germline, CDR1 is GTSNPN, CDR2 SVGIG (reference sequence). Trimming shortened V by 0 bases and J by 3 bases, and 11 bases separated the two germline ends. The CDR3 DNA reads as TGTGCCTGGAGTGTACGTGGGGGGTACACCGGGGAGCTGTTTTTT. Its protein is CAWSVRGGYTGELFF.

This clone turned up a few times. The chain uses TRBV25-1 and TRBJ1-5; D call uncertain. The V and J ends lost 4 bases and 1 base respectively, with 5 bases between them. The germline CDR1 and CDR2 sequences are MGHDK and SYGVNS. CDR3 size: 13 residues. This chain's CDR3 is CASSVGSNQPQHF. CDR3 DNA sequence: TGTGCCAGCAGTGTCGGCAGCAATCAGCCCCAGCATTTT.

V gene TRBV7-3 combines with J gene TRBJ1-1; D is uncertain. The CDR3 sequence is 13 residues long. V shed 3 bases and J shed 0 bases, with 5 bases lying between them. Germline values: CDR1 SGHTA, CDR2 FQGTGA. CDR3 sequence reads: CASSLDLNTEAFF. CDR3 in DNA: TGTGCCAGCAGCTTGGATCTGAACACTGAAGCTTTCTTT. Complete variable domain (other parts from reference TRBV7-3 and TRBJ1-1): GAGVSQTPSNKVTEKGKYVELRCDPISGHTALYWYRQSLGQGPEFLIYFQGTGAADDSGLPNDRFFAVRPEGSVSTLKIQRTERGDSAVYLCASSLDLNTEAFFGQGTRLTVV.

This clone was seen a few times. This rearrangement joins TRBV30 to TRBJ1-1; perhaps TRBD1 as D (6 bases). Trimming stripped 3 bases from V and 0 bases from J, with 11 bases between. This CDR3 region has 14 residues. Germline V gene data show CDR1 as GTSNPN and CDR2 as SVGIG (reference sequence). The CDR3 sequence: CAWSAGQMNTEAFF. CDR3 sequence (DNA): TGTGCCTGGAGCGCTGGACAGATGAACACTGAAGCTTTCTTT.

The chain joins TRBV9 to TRBJ1-3, with a possible D match to TRBD1 (5 bases). Trimming cost V 3 bases and J 3 bases, with 16 bases left between them. CDR3 size: 16 residues. Germline V lookup: CDR1 SGDLS, CDR2 YYNGEE. The chain's CDR3 is CASSGRGLLDGNTIYF. The DNA of the CDR3 is TGTGCCAGCAGCGGACGGGGACTCCTGGATGGAAACACCATATATTTT. The full variable domain, with the rest looked up from reference TRBV9 and TRBJ1-3, is DSGVTQTPKHLITATGQRVTLRCSPRSGDLSVYWYQQSLDQGLQFLIQYYNGEERAKGNILERFSAQQFPDLHSELNLSSLELGDSALYFCASSGRGLLDGNTIYFGEGSWLTVV.

The table lists this clone with a few counts. This chain uses TRBV14 with TRBJ2-7; D unclear. V was clipped by 4 bases and J by 2 bases, with 6 bases between them. The CDR3 is 12 residues long. From germline, CDR1 is SGHDN and CDR2 FVKESK. CDR3 sequence: CASSPTPYEQYF. The CDR3 region has the DNA TGTGCCAGCAGCCCCACCCCCTACGAGCAGTACTTC.

This clone was counted a few times. The chain employs TRBV10-1 and TRBJ2-5; 7 bases map to TRBD1. The CDR3 is 15 amino acids. Per germline, CDR1 WNHNN and CDR2 SYGVQD (reference sequence). V shed 6 bases, J shed 2 bases, and the junction held 9 bases outside the gene matches. This CDR3 is CASSPGQILQETQYF. The CDR3 DNA reads TGCGCCAGCAGCCCGGGACAGATTCTTCAAGAGACCCAGTACTTC.

The rearrangement uses TRBV4-3 and TRBJ2-2, with a possible D match to TRBD2 (6 bases). The length of the CDR3 is 15 residues. Trimming left V 4 bases short and J 7 bases short, with 16 bases between. Per the germline V gene, CDR1 is LGHNA and CDR2 is YSLEER. The CDR3 is CASSPRLDTDGELFF. The CDR3 region has the DNA TGCGCCAGCAGCCCTAGACTAGATACGGACGGGGAGCTGTTTTTT.

This clone was observed a handful of times. The chain links TRBV18 to TRBJ2-1; 8 nucleotides match TRBD2. CDR3 length equals 14 residues. Germline V gene lookup returns CDR1 KGHSH and CDR2 LQKENI. Unmatched junction bases numbered 8, after V lost 6 bases and J lost 7 bases. The CDR3 region is CASSPGTRGNEQFF. The CDR3 region has the DNA TGTGCCAGCTCGCCTGGGACTAGGGGTAATGAGCAGTTCTTC.

The gene calls are TRBV30 and TRBJ1-1; possibly TRBD1 for D (6 bases). The CDR3 length is 13 residues. The V end lost 7 bases, the J end lost 0 bases, and 12 bases lay between the germline ends. Germline V lookup: CDR1 GTSNPN, CDR2 SVGIG (reference sequence). The CDR3 is CASSQGMNTEAFF. CDR3 coding DNA: TGTGCCTCCTCCCAGGGGATGAACACTGAAGCTTTCTTT.

The chain is built from TRBV28 and TRBJ2-1, with D maybe TRBD2 (6 bases). Trimming removed 5 bases from V and 0 bases from J, with 14 bases in between. The CDR3 runs to 16 residues. Germline V gives CDR1 MDHEN, CDR2 SYDVKM. CDR3: CASSRLAPSSYNEQFF. DNA of the CDR3: TGTGCCAGCAGTAGGCTAGCGCCGAGCTCCTACAATGAGCAGTTCTTC. Full variable domain (missing parts from reference TRBV28 and TRBJ2-1): DVKVTQSSRYLVKRTGEKVFLECVQDMDHENMFWYRQDPGLGLRLIYFSYDVKMKEKGDIPEGYSVSREKKERFSLILESASTNQTSMYLCASSRLAPSSYNEQFFGPGTRLTVL.

This clone has a handful of counts. V and J are TRBV11-2 and TRBJ2-4; weak D call: TRBD1 (5 bases). V gave up 5 bases and J gave up 8 bases, with 19 bases separating them. This CDR3 spans 15 amino acids. Germline V gene lookup returns CDR1 SGHAT and CDR2 FQNNGV. CDR3 nucleotides: TGTGCCAGCAGCCTCCGGCAGGGATTTATGGACATTCAGTACTTC. This codes for CASSLRQGFMDIQYF.

This clone was found a few times. The CDR3 reads CASGYSEQYF. DNA for the CDR3: TGTGCCTCGGGGTATTCCGAGCAGTACTTC. The chain is built from TRBV30 and TRBJ2-7; possibly TRBD2 for D (5 bases). The ends were cut back, 7 bases at V and 6 bases at J, with 10 bases in the middle. This CDR3 contains 10 residues. Germline CDR1 reads GTSNPN; CDR2 reads SVGIG (reference sequence).

This clone was counted a few times. V and J are TRBV6-6 and TRBJ2-3; D is perhaps TRBD1 or TRBD2 (5 bases each). The CDR3 is 14 amino acids. The V and J ends lost 1 base and 6 bases respectively, with 11 bases between them. Germline V gene lookup returns CDR1 MNHNY and CDR2 SVGAGI (reference sequence). The CDR3 DNA is TGTGCCAGCAGTTACTTCGCAGGGACGGATACGCAGTATTTT. Translating gives CASSYFAGTDTQYF.

The rearrangement links TRBV10-2 to TRBJ1-1; D gene unclear. The CDR3 is 11 residues long. The germline V gene encodes CDR1 WSHSY and CDR2 SAAADI. V gave up 5 bases and J gave up 5 bases, with 6 bases separating them. The CDR3 is CASSSSTEAFF. The CDR3 DNA reads as TGCGCCAGCAGTTCAAGTACTGAAGCTTTCTTT.